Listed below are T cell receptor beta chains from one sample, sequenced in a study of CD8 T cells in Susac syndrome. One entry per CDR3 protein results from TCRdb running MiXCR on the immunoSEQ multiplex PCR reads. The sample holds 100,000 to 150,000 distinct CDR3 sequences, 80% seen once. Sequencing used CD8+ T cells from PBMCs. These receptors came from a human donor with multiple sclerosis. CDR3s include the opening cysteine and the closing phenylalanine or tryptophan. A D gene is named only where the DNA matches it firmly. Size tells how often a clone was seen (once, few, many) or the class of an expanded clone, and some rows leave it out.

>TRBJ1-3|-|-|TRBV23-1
CASSQSQAGGGGNTIYF
TGCGCCAGCAGTCAATCGCAAGCAGGAGGAGGGGGAAACACCATATATTTT
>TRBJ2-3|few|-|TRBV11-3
CASSLDRTMGTDTQYF
TGTGCCAGCAGCTTAGATCGGACAATGGGCACAGATACGCAGTATTTT
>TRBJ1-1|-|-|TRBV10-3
CAISPSSEGTEAFF
TGTGCCATCAGTCCTTCCAGCGAAGGAACTGAAGCTTTCTTT
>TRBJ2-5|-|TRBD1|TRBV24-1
CASGTGVEKTQYF
TGTGCCAGCGGGACAGGGGTTGAGAAGACCCAGTACTTC
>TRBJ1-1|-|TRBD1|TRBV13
CASSPPGQSEAFF
TGTGCCAGCAGCCCTCCGGGACAGTCTGAAGCTTTCTTT
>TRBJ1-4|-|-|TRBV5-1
CASSPGVGADEKLFF
TGCGCCAGCAGCCCCGGTGTGGGGGCGGATGAAAAACTGTTTTTT
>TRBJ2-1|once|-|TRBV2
CASIFGGYNEQFF
TGTGCCAGCATTTTTGGCGGTTACAATGAGCAGTTCTTC
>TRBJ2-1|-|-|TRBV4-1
CASSQDWGLGEQFF
TGCGCCAGCAGCCAAGACTGGGGATTAGGTGAGCAGTTCTTC
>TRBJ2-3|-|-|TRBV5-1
CASSLDPTDTQYF
TGCGCCAGCAGCTTGGACCCCACAGATACGCAGTATTTT
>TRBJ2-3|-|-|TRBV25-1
CATGVSTDTQYF
TGTGCCACAGGGGTTAGCACAGATACGCAGTATTTT
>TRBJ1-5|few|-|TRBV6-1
CASSPPGDQPQHF
TGTGCCAGCAGCCCGCCGGGGGATCAGCCCCAGCATTTT
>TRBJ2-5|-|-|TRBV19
CASSMGWQGEETQYF
TGTGCCAGTAGTATGGGTTGGCAGGGTGAAGAGACCCAGTACTTC
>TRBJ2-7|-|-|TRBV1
CTSSQDESRPGSQYSYEQYF
TGCACCAGCAGCCAAGATGAGTCCCGTCCAGGGTCCCAATACTCCTACGAGCAGTACTTC
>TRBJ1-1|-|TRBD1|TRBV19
CASSGILQGAKQGEAFF
TGTGCCAGTAGTGGAATCCTGCAGGGGGCAAAACAGGGTGAAGCTTTCTTT
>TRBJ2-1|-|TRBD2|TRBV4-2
CASSHFTSGALDEQFF
TGTGCCAGCAGCCATTTCACTAGCGGAGCTTTGGATGAGCAGTTCTTC
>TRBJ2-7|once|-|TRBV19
CASSAGPATYEQYF
TGTGCCAGTAGTGCCGGTCCAGCTACCTACGAGCAGTACTTC
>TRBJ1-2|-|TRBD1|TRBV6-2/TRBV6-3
CASSFGTGDGYTF
TGTGCCAGCAGTTTCGGGACAGGGGACGGCTACACCTTC
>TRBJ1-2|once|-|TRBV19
CASSWPGHLVNGYTF
TGTGCCAGTAGCTGGCCGGGACATTTGGTAAATGGCTACACCTTC